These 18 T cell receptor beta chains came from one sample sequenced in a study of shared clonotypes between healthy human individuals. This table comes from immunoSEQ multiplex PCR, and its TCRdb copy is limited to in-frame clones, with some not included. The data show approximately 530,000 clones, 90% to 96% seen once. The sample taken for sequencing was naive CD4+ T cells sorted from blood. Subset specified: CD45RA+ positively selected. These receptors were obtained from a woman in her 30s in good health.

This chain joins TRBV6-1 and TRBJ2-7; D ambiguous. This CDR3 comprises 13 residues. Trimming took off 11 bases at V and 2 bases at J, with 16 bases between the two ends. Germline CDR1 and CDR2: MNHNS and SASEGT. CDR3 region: CASKAGPPYEQYF. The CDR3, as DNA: TGTGCCTCCAAAGCTGGGCCCCCCTACGAGCAGTACTTC.

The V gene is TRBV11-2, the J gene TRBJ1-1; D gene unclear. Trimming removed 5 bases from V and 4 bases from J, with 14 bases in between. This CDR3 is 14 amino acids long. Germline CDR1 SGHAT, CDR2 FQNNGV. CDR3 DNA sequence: TGTGCCAGCAGCCCCGCGGTGAACGCCACTGAAGCTTTCTTT. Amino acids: CASSPAVNATEAFF.

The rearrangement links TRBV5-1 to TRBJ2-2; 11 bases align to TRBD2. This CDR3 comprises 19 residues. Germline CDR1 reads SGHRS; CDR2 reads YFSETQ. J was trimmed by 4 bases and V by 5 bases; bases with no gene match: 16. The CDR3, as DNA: TGCGCCAGCAGACAAAAAGGGACTAGCGGACTCGGAAGCACCGGGGAGCTGTTTTTT. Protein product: CASRQKGTSGLGSTGELFF.

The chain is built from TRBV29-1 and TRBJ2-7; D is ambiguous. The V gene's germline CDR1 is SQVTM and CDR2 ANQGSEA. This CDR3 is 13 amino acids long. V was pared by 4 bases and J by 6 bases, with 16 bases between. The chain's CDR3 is CSVGDLQVGEQYF. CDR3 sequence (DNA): TGCAGCGTTGGTGACCTGCAGGTCGGCGAGCAGTACTTC.

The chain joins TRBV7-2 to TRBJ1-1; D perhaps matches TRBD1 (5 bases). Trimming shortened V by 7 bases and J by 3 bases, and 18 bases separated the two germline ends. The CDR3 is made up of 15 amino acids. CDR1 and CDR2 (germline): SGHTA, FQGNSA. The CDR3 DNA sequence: TGTGCCAGCATCCACCGCCCGGGGGTTTACACTGAAGCTTTCTTT. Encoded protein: CASIHRPGVYTEAFF.

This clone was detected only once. CDR3 sequence reads: CASSRQGRYNEQFF. The CDR3 bases are TGTGCCAGTTCCCGACAGGGAAGGTACAATGAGCAGTTCTTC. The chain couples TRBV28 to TRBJ2-1; 7 bases match TRBD1. With V trimmed by 9 bases and J by 4 bases, 9 bases remained unmatched. This CDR3 spans 14 amino acids. Per the germline V gene, CDR1 is MDHEN and CDR2 is SYDVKM.

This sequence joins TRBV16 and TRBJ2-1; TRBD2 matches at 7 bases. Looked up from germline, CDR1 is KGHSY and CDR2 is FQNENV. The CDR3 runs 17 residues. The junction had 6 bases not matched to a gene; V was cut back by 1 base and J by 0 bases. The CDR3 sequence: CASSQLGGASSYNEQFF. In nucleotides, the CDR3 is TGTGCCAGCAGCCAATTGGGAGGGGCGAGCTCCTACAATGAGCAGTTCTTC.

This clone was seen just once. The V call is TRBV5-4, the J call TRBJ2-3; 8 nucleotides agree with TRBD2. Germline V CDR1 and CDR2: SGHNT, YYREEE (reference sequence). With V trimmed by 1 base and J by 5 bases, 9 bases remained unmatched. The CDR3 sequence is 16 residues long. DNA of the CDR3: TGTGCCAGCAGCTTGACGGCTAGCGGGCGTATAGATACGCAGTATTTT. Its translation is CASSLTASGRIDTQYF.

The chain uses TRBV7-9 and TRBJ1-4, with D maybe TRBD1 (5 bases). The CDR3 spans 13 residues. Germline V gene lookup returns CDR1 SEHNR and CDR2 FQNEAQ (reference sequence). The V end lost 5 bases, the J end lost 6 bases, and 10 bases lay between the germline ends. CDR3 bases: TGTGCCAGCAGCCCAGGGATGGATGAAAAACTGTTTTTT. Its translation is CASSPGMDEKLFF.

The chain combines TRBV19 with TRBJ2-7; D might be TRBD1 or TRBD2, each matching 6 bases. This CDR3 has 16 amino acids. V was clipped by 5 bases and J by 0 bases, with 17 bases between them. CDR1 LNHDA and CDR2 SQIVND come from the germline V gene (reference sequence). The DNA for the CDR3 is TGTGCCAGTAGTCCCGGGGGTGGAGGGGGCTCCTACGAGCAGTACTTC. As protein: CASSPGGGGGSYEQYF.

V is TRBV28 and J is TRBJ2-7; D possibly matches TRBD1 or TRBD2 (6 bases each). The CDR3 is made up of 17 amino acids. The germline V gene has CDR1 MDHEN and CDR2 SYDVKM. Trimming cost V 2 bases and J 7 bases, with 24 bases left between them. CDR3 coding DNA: TGTGCCAGCAGTTTACACACGCTAGCTTCGGGGGCGGGTGAGCAGTACTTC. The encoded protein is CASSLHTLASGAGEQYF.

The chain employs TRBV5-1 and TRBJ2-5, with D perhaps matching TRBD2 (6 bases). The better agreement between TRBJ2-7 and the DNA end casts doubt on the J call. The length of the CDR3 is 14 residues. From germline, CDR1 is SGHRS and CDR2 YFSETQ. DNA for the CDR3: TGCGCCAGCAGCCGCGGGATCAGCCCTTACGAGCAGTACTTC. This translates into CASSRGISPYEQYF.

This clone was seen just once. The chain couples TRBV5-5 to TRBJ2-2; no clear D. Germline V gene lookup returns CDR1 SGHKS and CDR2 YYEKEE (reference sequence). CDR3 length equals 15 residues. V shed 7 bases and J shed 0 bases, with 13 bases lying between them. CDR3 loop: CASFGSPPNTGELFF. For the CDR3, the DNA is TGTGCCAGCTTCGGCAGCCCACCGAACACCGGGGAGCTGTTTTTT.

CDR3 nucleotides: TGCAGCGTGAGCGAGGGGACAGATACGCAGTATTTT. Translating it yields CSVSEGTDTQYF. The rearrangement joins TRBV29-1 to TRBJ2-3; the D call may be TRBD1 or TRBD2 (5 bases each). Trimming shortened V by 6 bases and J by 3 bases, and 10 bases separated the two germline ends. CDR1 is SQVTM, CDR2 ANQGSEA, per germline. The CDR3 runs to 12 residues.

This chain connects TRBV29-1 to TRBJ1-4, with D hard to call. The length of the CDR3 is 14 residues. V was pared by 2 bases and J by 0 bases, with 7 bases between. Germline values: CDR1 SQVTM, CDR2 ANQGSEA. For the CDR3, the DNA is TGCAGCGTTGAATTGGGTGCAACTAATGAAAAACTGTTTTTT. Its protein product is CSVELGATNEKLFF. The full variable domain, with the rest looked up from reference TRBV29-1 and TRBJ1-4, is SAVISQKPSRDICQRGTSLTIQCQVDSQVTMMFWYRQQPGQSLTLIATANQGSEATYESGFVIDKFPISRPNLTFSTLTVSNMSPEDSSIYLCSVELGATNEKLFFGSGTQLSVL.

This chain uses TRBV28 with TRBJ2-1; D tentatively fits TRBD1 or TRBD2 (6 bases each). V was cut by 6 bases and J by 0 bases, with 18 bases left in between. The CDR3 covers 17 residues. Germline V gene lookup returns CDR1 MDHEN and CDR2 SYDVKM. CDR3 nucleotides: TGTGCCAGCAGCTCCCCCCCGGGGGCGAGCTCCTACAATGAGCAGTTCTTC. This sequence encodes CASSSPPGASSYNEQFF.

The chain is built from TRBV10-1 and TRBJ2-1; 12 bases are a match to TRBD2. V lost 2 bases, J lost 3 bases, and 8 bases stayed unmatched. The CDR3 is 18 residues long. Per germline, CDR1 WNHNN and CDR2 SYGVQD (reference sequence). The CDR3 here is CASSETSSLAGGYNEQFF. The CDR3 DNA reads TGCGCCAGCAGTGAGACTAGTTCACTAGCGGGGGGCTACAATGAGCAGTTCTTC.

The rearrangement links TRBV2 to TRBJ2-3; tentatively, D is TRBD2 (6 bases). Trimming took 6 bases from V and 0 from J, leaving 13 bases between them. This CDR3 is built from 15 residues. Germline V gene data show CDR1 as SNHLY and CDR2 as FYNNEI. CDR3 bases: TGTGCCAGCAGCGCGGGGCCACTAAGCACAGATACGCAGTATTTT. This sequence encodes CASSAGPLSTDTQYF. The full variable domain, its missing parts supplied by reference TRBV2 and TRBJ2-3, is EPEVTQTPSHQVTQMGQEVILRCVPISNHLYFYWYRQILGQKVEFLVSFYNNEISEKSEIFDDQFSVERPDGSNFTLKIRSTKLEDSAMYFCASSAGPLSTDTQYFGPGTRLTVL.